Below, one T cell receptor (beta chain) is given with its context. The source of the sample is a study of T cell changes during pregnancy in multiple sclerosis. The J segment lost 0 bases and the V segment lost 3 bases, leaving 5 bases of the junction unmatched. CDR1 SNHLY and CDR2 FYNNEI come from the germline V gene. The CDR3 covers 16 residues. TCRdb's table, derived via immunoSEQ multiplex PCR, lists solely in-frame clones and lacks some. The sample consists of just under 50,000 clones, about 91% of them appearing once. The source material was CD8+ T cells from peripheral blood mononuclear cells, sampled after pregnancy. The chain recombines TRBV2 with TRBJ2-3; TRBD1 matches at 8 bases. The receptor's source is a female donor with multiple sclerosis, enrolled in a pregnancy study. Written as DNA, the CDR3 is TGTGCCAGCAGTGATCCTCAGGGGGCGAGCACAGATACGCAGTATTTT. Encoded protein: CASSDPQGASTDTQYF.